These 18 T cell receptor beta chains came from one sample sequenced in a study of graft-versus-host responses after intestinal transplantation. Libraries were prepared by immunoSEQ multiplex PCR; TCRdb keeps only in-frame clonotypes and omits some of them. Of some 140,000 clones in the sample, roughly 92% were seen once. No antigen is known for these receptors. This specimen consisted of unstimulated CD4+ T cells sorted from spleen or lymph node cells, obtained before intestinal transplant. The receptor set was obtained from a human donor who received an intestinal transplant.

The J gene is TRBJ2-6, the V gene TRBV30; 9 bases are shared with TRBD1. Germline-derived CDR1 and CDR2 are GTSNPN and SVGIG (reference sequence). The CDR3 covers 16 residues. Trimming removed 7 bases from V and 0 bases from J; junction bases left unmatched: 7. CDR3 DNA sequence: TGTGCCTACCCGACAGGGGGTGACTCTGGGGCCAACGTCCTGACTTTC. It is translated as CAYPTGGDSGANVLTF.

The genes are TRBV5-5 and TRBJ2-5; 7 nucleotides match TRBD1. The ends lost 5 bases at V and 5 bases at J; junction bases unmatched: 9. The CDR3 runs to 14 residues. The V gene's germline CDR1 is SGHKS and CDR2 YYEKEE (reference sequence). CDR3 coding DNA: TGTGCCAGCAGGCGGACAGGCCTAGAGGAGACCCAGTACTTC. Its translation: CASRRTGLEETQYF. The variable domain in full, completed from reference TRBV5-5 and TRBJ2-5, reads DAGVTQSPTHLIKTRGQQVTLRCSPISGHKSVSWYQQVLGQGPQFIFQYYEKEERGRGNFPDRFSARQFPNYSSELNVNALLLGDSALYLCASRRTGLEETQYFGPGTRLLVL.

This chain connects TRBV7-9 to TRBJ1-1; a weak D match, TRBD1 (6 bases). The germline V gene has CDR1 SEHNR and CDR2 FQNEAQ (reference sequence). Trimming removed 7 bases at V and 1 base at J, with 13 bases between. This CDR3 is 14 amino acids long. The CDR3 region has the DNA TGTGCCAGCACTGCACAGGGACCGAACACTGAAGCTTTCTTT. Translating gives CASTAQGPNTEAFF.

This clone was observed a few times. The chain carries TRBV19 and TRBJ1-1; weak D call: TRBD1 (6 bases). From germline, CDR1 is LNHDA and CDR2 SQIVND (reference sequence). The CDR3 contains 12 residues. V was cut by 2 bases and J by 11 bases, with 12 bases left in between. The CDR3 DNA follows: TGTGCCAGTAGTATAAGGGGGGCTATGGCTTTCTTT. Its protein is CASSIRGAMAFF.

V and J are TRBV6-1 and TRBJ1-4, with D tentatively TRBD1 (5 bases). This CDR3 has 16 amino acids. Germline V gene sequence: CDR1 MNHNS, CDR2 SASEGT. Trimming cost V 4 bases and J 0 bases, with 12 bases left between them. In DNA form, the CDR3 reads TGTGCCAGCAGTGTTTGGTCGACAGCAACTAATGAAAAACTGTTTTTT. Translating it yields CASSVWSTATNEKLFF.

The chain recombines TRBV29-1 with TRBJ2-5; 9 bases are a match to TRBD2. The CDR3 is 14 amino acids. Germline V lookup: CDR1 SQVTM, CDR2 ANQGSEA. V gave up 4 bases and J gave up 2 bases; unmatched junction bases: 5. CDR3 DNA: TGCAGCGTTGTTGGGACTAGCTTTCAAGAGACCCAGTACTTC. This gives the protein CSVVGTSFQETQYF. The full variable domain, its missing parts supplied by reference TRBV29-1 and TRBJ2-5, is SAVISQKPSRDICQRGTSLTIQCQVDSQVTMMFWYRQQPGQSLTLIATANQGSEATYESGFVIDKFPISRPNLTFSTLTVSNMSPEDSSIYLCSVVGTSFQETQYFGPGTRLLVL.

The genes are TRBV15 and TRBJ2-5; 14 bases match TRBD2. This CDR3 spans 18 amino acids. Germline V gene sequence: CDR1 LNHNV, CDR2 YYDKDF (reference sequence). With 3 bases clipped from V and 5 bases from J, the junction kept 11 bases outside the gene matches. The CDR3 loop is CATSSPGTSGGRGETQYF. The CDR3 coding sequence is TGTGCCACCAGCAGCCCCGGGACTAGCGGGGGCCGGGGGGAGACCCAGTACTTC.

The V call is TRBV5-1, the J call TRBJ2-7; D remains ambiguous. Germline CDR1 SGHRS, CDR2 YFSETQ. Trimming removed 0 bases from V and 2 bases from J, with 12 bases in between. The CDR3 is 15 amino acids. The CDR3 DNA sequence: TGCGCCAGCAGCTTGGCCGGCTCCCCGACCTACGAGCAGTACTTC. Amino acid sequence: CASSLAGSPTYEQYF.

The V call is TRBV15, the J call TRBJ1-5; TRBD1 is a possible D gene (5 bases). Germline assignment: CDR1 LNHNV and CDR2 YYDKDF (reference sequence). The CDR3 is 14 residues long. Trimming shortened V by 9 bases and J by 2 bases, and 14 bases separated the two germline ends. For the CDR3, the DNA is TGTGCCACTGCCTGGGGGGAGGGCAATCAGCCCCAGCATTTT. Its protein is CATAWGEGNQPQHF. Looking up the rest from reference TRBV15 and TRBJ1-5 gives the full variable domain: DAMVIQNPRYQVTQFGKPVTLSCSQTLNHNVMYWYQQKSSQAPKLLFHYYDKDFNNEADTPDNFQSRRPNTSFCFLDIRSPGLGDTAMYLCATAWGEGNQPQHFGDGTRLSIL.

V usage is TRBV27 and J usage is TRBJ1-4; D is ambiguous. Deletions cut 6 bases from V and 6 bases from J, with 14 bases between. Germline lookup yields CDR1 MNHEY and CDR2 SMNVEV (reference sequence). The CDR3 is 14 residues long. CDR3 nucleotide sequence: TGTGCCAGCAGCCTAGACGCCTATGATGAAAAACTGTTTTTT. Residues: CASSLDAYDEKLFF.

This sequence joins TRBV15 and TRBJ2-7; 7 positions agree with TRBD1. The CDR3 runs 13 residues. Germline V gene data show CDR1 as LNHNV and CDR2 as YYDKDF (reference sequence). The junction had 11 bases not matched to a gene; V was cut back by 4 bases and J by 11 bases. The DNA of the CDR3 is TGTGCCACCAGCACGGACCCAACAGGGGCGGAGTACTTC. It encodes CATSTDPTGAEYF.

The chain joins TRBV29-1 to TRBJ2-7, with D maybe TRBD1 (6 bases). The CDR3 covers 14 residues. V was pared by 0 bases and J by 5 bases, with 14 bases between. Germline assignment: CDR1 SQVTM and CDR2 ANQGSEA. DNA of the CDR3: TGCAGCGTTGAAGATCGGGTGGGGGCAGACGAGCAGTACTTC. Protein: CSVEDRVGADEQYF.

The V gene is TRBV5-1, the J gene TRBJ2-7, with D possibly matching TRBD2 (5 bases). The CDR3 contains 15 residues. The V and J ends lost 1 base and 3 bases respectively, with 14 bases between them. The germline V gene has CDR1 SGHRS and CDR2 YFSETQ. The CDR3: CASSLFGPGNYEQYF. The CDR3 DNA reads as TGCGCCAGCAGCTTGTTCGGGCCCGGGAACTACGAGCAGTACTTC.

V usage is TRBV6-6 and J usage is TRBJ1-6; D is unresolved. The germline CDR1 and CDR2 sequences are MNHNY and SVGAGI (reference sequence). This CDR3 region has 12 residues. V was clipped by 4 bases and J by 10 bases, with 8 bases between them. CDR3 sequence reads: CASSSLRSPLHF. In DNA form, the CDR3 reads TGTGCCAGCAGTTCGCTCCGGTCACCCCTCCACTTT.

A word on this clone: One end of the junction does not line up with germline, which may come from a read error. The V gene is TRBV5-1, the J gene TRBJ1-6; the match to TRBD1 covers 7 bases. CDR3 size: 15 residues. The germline CDR1 and CDR2 sequences are SGHRS and YFSETQ. CDR3 bases: TGCACCAGCAGCCAGACAGGGCGTGGGAAGACACCCCTCCACTTT. It is translated as CTSSQTGRGKTPLHF.

The rearrangement links TRBV11-2 to TRBJ2-1; D might be TRBD2 (6 bases). This CDR3 is built from 15 residues. V was trimmed by 4 bases and J by 0 bases, leaving 10 bases between them. Per germline, CDR1 SGHAT and CDR2 FQNNGV. The CDR3: CASSWGLNSYNEQFF. CDR3 sequence (DNA): TGTGCCAGCAGCTGGGGACTGAACTCCTACAATGAGCAGTTCTTC.

The chain uses TRBV11-1 and TRBJ2-1; no clear D. V lost 5 bases to trimming and J lost 8 bases, with 13 bases between them. The CDR3 has 13 amino acids. CDR1 and CDR2 (germline): SGHAT, FQDESV (reference sequence). CDR3 nucleotides: TGTGCCAGCAGCGCCCGCTTGTCCGATGAGCAGTTCTTC. It codes for CASSARLSDEQFF.

This clone was detected only once. The V call is TRBV18, the J call TRBJ1-5; D remains unclear. The CDR3 extends over 11 amino acids. Per germline, CDR1 KGHSH and CDR2 LQKENI. Between the trimmed V and J ends, which lost 3 bases and 11 bases, there was a span of 8 bases. CDR3 sequence: CASSPPVAQHF. The CDR3 DNA sequence: TGTGCCAGCTCACCGCCCGTTGCCCAGCATTTT.